This record looks at one T cell receptor beta chain sequence and its context. This entry is derived from a study of blood T cell repertoires in COVID-19. The V end lost 0 bases, the J end lost 7 bases, and 12 bases lay between the germline ends. Germline V gene lookup returns CDR1 LNHNV and CDR2 YYDKDF (reference sequence). There are 14 residues in the CDR3. Repertoires were generated with immunoSEQ multiplex PCR, while TCRdb's copy carries only in-frame clones and drops some. The sample yields about 110,000 clones, about 85% seen once. Sequencing was performed on peripheral blood. This TCR derives from a human donor in a cohort sampled during active COVID-19. The V gene is TRBV15, the J gene TRBJ1-2; tentative D call: TRBD1 (6 bases). The CDR3 here is CATSRDSGGLGYTF. CDR3 nucleotides: TGTGCCACCAGCAGAGATTCGGGGGGGCTTGGCTACACCTTC. Full variable domain (outside the CDR3, taken from reference TRBV15 and TRBJ1-2): DAMVIQNPRYQVTQFGKPVTLSCSQTLNHNVMYWYQQKSSQAPKLLFHYYDKDFNNEADTPDNFQSRRPNTSFCFLDIRSPGLGDTAMYLCATSRDSGGLGYTFGSGTRLTVV.